The 8 T cell receptor beta chains reported below all come from one sample, sequenced in a study of CD8 T cells in Susac syndrome. When the RNA was reverse transcribed, random hexamers were used with an input of about 0.5 to 1 ug. TCRdb analysed the immunoSEQ multiplex PCR reads with MiXCR anew, one entry per CDR3 protein. Here the sample spans roughly 130,000 distinct CDR3 sequences, 90% to 95% being singletons. The sample comprised CD4+ T cells from PBMCs. These TCRs come from a human donor in good health.

V and J are TRBV18 and TRBJ2-7; D ambiguous. V gave up 0 bases and J gave up 3 bases, with 15 bases separating them. Germline CDR1 reads KGHSH; CDR2 reads LQKENI. CDR3 size: 16 residues. The chain's CDR3 is CASSPPSGHSFYEQYF. For the CDR3, the DNA is TGTGCCAGCTCACCACCGTCGGGTCATTCGTTCTACGAGCAGTACTTC.

The V call is TRBV7-9, the J call TRBJ2-3, with D possibly TRBD2 on 5 matching bases. Germline V CDR1 and CDR2: SEHNR, FQNEAQ (reference sequence). The V gene lost 3 bases and the J gene lost 4 bases, with 14 bases spanning the gap. The CDR3 sequence is 15 residues long. The CDR3 DNA reads as TGTGCCAGCAGCTTTCGTACTAGAGTAGCAGATACGCAGTATTTT. Its protein is CASSFRTRVADTQYF.

The V and J genes are TRBV19 and TRBJ1-5; 8 positions agree with TRBD1. Looked up from germline, CDR1 is LNHDA and CDR2 is SQIVND (reference sequence). The CDR3 runs 13 residues. V shed 5 bases, J shed 6 bases, and the junction held 3 bases outside the gene matches. CDR3 sequence reads: CASSQGAGQPQHF. CDR3 DNA sequence: TGTGCCAGTAGTCAGGGGGCGGGTCAGCCCCAGCATTTT. The full variable domain, rest sourced from reference TRBV19 and TRBJ1-5, is DGGITQSPKYLFRKEGQNVTLSCEQNLNHDAMYWYRQDPGQGLRLIYYSQIVNDFQKGDIAEGYSVSREKKESFPLTVTSAQKNPTAFYLCASSQGAGQPQHFGDGTRLSIL.

The chain is built from TRBV7-9 and TRBJ2-2; 7 bases line up with TRBD1. The CDR3 is 12 residues long. CDR1 SEHNR and CDR2 FQNEAQ come from the germline V gene (reference sequence). The CDR3 DNA is TGTTCTTCCGACAGGGCCTCCGGGGAGCTGTTTTTT. It yields the protein CSSDRASGELFF.

V and J are TRBV5-1 and TRBJ2-3; no firm D call. The ends were cut back, 6 bases at V and 2 bases at J, with 19 bases in the middle. The germline gives CDR1 SGHRS, CDR2 YFSETQ. CDR3 length equals 16 residues. DNA of the CDR3: TGCGCCAGCACCATTGTAGGGTTTCGTGTCACAGATACGCAGTATTTT. This encodes CASTIVGFRVTDTQYF. Variable domain in full (rest from reference TRBV5-1 and TRBJ2-3): KAGVTQTPRYLIKTRGQQVTLSCSPISGHRSVSWYQQTPGQGLQFLFEYFSETQRNKGNFPGRFSGRQFSNSRSEMNVSTLELGDSALYLCASTIVGFRVTDTQYFGPGTRLTVL.

The genes are TRBV29-1 and TRBJ1-2, with TRBD1 matching 9 bases. CDR1 and CDR2 (germline): SQVTM, ANQGSEA. V shed 6 bases and J 0 bases; nucleotides not matched to a gene: 5. The CDR3 covers 14 residues. The CDR3 loop is CSVLGQGTNYGYTF. The CDR3 DNA reads TGCAGCGTATTGGGACAGGGAACTAACTATGGCTACACCTTC.

This clonotype was seen just once. This sequence joins TRBV6-1 and TRBJ2-3; D tentatively reads TRBD1 or TRBD2 (6 bases each). Trimming left V 6 bases short and J 13 bases short, with 14 bases between. This CDR3 spans 11 amino acids. The germline V gene encodes CDR1 MNHNS and CDR2 SASEGT. CDR3 residues: CASREGTIKYF. The CDR3 nucleotides are TGTGCCAGCAGGGAGGGGACAATAAAGTATTTT.

This clonotype was recorded once. The chain combines TRBV20-1 with TRBJ1-2, with D unclear. Germline CDR1 and CDR2: DFQATT and SNEGSKA (reference sequence). This CDR3 contains 10 residues. The V end was cut by 5 bases, the J end by 4 bases, with 5 bases between. CDR3 bases: TGCAGTGCTTACGTCTATGGCTACACCTTC. Encoded protein: CSAYVYGYTF.